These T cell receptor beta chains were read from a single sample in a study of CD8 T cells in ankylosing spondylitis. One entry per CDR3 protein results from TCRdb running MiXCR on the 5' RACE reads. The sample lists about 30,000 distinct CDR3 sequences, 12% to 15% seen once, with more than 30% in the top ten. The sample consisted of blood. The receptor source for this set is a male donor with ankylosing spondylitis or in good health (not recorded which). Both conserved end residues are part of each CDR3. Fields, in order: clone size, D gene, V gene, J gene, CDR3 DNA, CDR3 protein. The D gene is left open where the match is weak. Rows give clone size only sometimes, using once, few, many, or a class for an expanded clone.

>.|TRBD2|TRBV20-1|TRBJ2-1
TGCAGTACCCTCTTGGGACTAGCGGGCGATGAGCAGTTCTTC
CSTLLGLAGDEQFF
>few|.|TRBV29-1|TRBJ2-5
TGCAGCGTTGGCGAAGAGACCCAGTACTTC
CSVGEETQYF
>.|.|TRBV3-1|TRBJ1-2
TGTGCCAGCAGCCAAGGTCAATATGGCTACACCTTC
CASSQGQYGYTF
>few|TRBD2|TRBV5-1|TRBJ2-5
TGCGCCACCGGGACTAGTGGCGAGACCCAGTACTTC
CATGTSGETQYF
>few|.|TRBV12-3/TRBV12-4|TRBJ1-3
TGTGCCAGCAGTTTGAGGACCATATATTTT
CASSLRTIYF
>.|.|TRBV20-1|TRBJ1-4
TGCAGTGCGACCTCCCGGGAATGGAATGAAAAACTGTTTTTT
CSATSREWNEKLFF
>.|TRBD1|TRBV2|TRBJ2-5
TGTGCCAGCTCGCGGGACAGGTACCAAGAGACCCAGTACTTC
CASSRDRYQETQYF
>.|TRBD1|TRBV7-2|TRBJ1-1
TGTGCCAGCAGCGTCAGGGGGGCTGAAGCTTTCTTT
CASSVRGAEAFF
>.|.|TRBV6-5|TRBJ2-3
TGTGCCACCCTGGGAGATGCCACAGATACGCAGTATTTT
CATLGDATDTQYF
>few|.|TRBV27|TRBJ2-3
TGTGCCAGCAGTTCGTGGACAGAGGTCACAGATACGCAGTATTTT
CASSSWTEVTDTQYF
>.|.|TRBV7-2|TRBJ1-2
TGTGCCAGCAGCTTAGAATCTGGGGACCATGGCTACACCTTC
CASSLESGDHGYTF
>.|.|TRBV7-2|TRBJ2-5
TGTGCCAGCAGCTTAGATGCGGGAACCGAGACCCAGTACTTC
CASSLDAGTETQYF
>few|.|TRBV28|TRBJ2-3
TGTGCCAGCAGTTTGGGGGGGCGCCGCACAGATACGCAGTATTTT
CASSLGGRRTDTQYF
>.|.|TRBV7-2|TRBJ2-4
TGTGCCAGCAGCCCCGGAAGGATTCAGTACTTC
CASSPGRIQYF
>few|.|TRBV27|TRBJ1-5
TGTGCCAGCAGGGCAACTACCTTGGGCGGTCAGCCCCAGCATTTT
CASRATTLGGQPQHF
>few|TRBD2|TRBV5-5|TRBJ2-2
TGTGCCAGCAGCTTATTGCTAGCGGGGGTTACGAACACCGGGGAGCTGTTTTTT
CASSLLLAGVTNTGELFF
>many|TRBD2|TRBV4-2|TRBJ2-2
TGTGCCAGCAGCCGTACGGGGCTAGCGGTGAACACCGGGGAGCTGTTTTTT
CASSRTGLAVNTGELFF
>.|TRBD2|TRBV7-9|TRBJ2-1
TGTGCCAGCAGCCAAGGACTAGCGGGCAATGAGCAGTTCTTC
CASSQGLAGNEQFF
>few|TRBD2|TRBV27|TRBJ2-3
TGTGCCAGCAGTCCTACCCCGGGACTAGCGGGAGTTACAGATACGCAGTATTTT
CASSPTPGLAGVTDTQYF
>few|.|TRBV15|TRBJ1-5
TGTGCCACCAGCAGAGATCGGGGGAATCAGCCCCAGCATTTT
CATSRDRGNQPQHF
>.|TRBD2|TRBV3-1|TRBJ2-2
TGTGCCAGCAGCCAAATCACCGGGACTAGCGGGGCCTACACCGGGGAGCTGTTTTTT
CASSQITGTSGAYTGELFF
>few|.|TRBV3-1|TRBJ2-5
TGTGCCAGCAGCGCCCCCCCAGAGACCCAGTACTTC
CASSAPPETQYF
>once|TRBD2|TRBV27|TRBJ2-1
TGTGCCAGCAGTTTTCAGGGACTAGCGGGATCGGGTGAGCAGTTCTTC
CASSFQGLAGSGEQFF
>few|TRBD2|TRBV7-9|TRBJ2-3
TGTGCCAGCAGCCCCCTGAGAGCGGGGGCCCCAGTGGTAGATACGCAGTATTTT
CASSPLRAGAPVVDTQYF
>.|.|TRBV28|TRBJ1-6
TGTGCCAGCAGTTTATCGGGCAGGGGTGGTTCACCCCTCCACTTT
CASSLSGRGGSPLHF
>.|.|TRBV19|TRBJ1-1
TGTGCCAGTAGTCCGAATTCGAACACTGAAGCTTTCTTT
CASSPNSNTEAFF
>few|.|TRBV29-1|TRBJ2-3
TGCAGCGTTTCAGAGTCAGATACGCAGTATTTT
CSVSESDTQYF
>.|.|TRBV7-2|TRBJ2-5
TGTGCCAGCAGCTTTGGGTTTGGGGGAGGAGAGACCCAGTACTTC
CASSFGFGGGETQYF
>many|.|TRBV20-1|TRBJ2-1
TGCAGTGCTCGGGGGAGGTCCTACAATGAGCAGTTCTTC
CSARGRSYNEQFF